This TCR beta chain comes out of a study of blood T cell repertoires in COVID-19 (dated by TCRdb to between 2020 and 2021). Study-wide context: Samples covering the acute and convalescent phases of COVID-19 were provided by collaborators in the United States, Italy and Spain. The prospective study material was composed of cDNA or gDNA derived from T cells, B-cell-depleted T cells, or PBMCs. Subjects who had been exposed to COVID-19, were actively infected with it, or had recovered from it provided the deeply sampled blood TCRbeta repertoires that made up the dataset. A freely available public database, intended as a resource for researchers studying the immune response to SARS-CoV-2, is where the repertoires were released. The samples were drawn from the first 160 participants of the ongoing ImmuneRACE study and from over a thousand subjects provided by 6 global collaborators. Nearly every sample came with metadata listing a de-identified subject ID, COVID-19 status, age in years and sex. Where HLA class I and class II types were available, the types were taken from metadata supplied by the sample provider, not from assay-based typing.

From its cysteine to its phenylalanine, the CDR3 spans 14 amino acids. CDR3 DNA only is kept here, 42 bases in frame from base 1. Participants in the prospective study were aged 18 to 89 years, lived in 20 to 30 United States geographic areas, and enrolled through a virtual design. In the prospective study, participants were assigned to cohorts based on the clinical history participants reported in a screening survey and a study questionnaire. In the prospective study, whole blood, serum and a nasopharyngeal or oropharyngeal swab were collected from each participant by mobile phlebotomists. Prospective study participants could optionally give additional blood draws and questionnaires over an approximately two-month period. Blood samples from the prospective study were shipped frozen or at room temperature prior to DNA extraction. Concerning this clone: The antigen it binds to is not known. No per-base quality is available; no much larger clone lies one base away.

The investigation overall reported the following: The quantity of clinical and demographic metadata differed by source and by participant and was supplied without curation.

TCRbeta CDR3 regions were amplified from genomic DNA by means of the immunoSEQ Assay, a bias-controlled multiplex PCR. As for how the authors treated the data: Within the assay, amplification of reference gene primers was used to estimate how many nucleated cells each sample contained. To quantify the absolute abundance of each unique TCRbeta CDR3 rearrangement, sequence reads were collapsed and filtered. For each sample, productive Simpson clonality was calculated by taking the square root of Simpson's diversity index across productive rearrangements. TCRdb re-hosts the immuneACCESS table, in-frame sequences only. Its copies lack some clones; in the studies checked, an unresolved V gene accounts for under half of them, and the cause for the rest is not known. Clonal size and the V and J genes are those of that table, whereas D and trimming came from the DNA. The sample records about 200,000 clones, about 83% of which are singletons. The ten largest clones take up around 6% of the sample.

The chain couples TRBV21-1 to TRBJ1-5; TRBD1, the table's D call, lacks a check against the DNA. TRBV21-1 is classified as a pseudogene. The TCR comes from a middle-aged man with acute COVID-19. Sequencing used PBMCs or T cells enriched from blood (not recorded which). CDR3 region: CASSVQGASQPQHF. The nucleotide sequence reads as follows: TGTGCCAGCAGCGTACAGGGGGCGTCTCAGCCCCAGCATTTT.